These 4 T cell receptor beta chains share one sample of origin, sequenced in a study of identical twins. A single record per CDR3 protein comes from TCRdb applying MiXCR to the 5' RACE reads. The sample shows 250,000 or so distinct CDR3 sequences, about 12% of them seen only once. These data also featured in a second study, about yellow fever vaccine responses in identical twins.

The specimen sequenced was memory (CD45RO+) T cells sorted from blood. All receptors come from a woman aged 18 to 35 in good health.

This clonotype was seen only a few times. V is TRBV29-1 and J is TRBJ2-5, with 9 bases aligning to TRBD1. The CDR3 is 12 residues long. Germline CDR1 reads SQVTM; CDR2 reads ANQGSEA. The trim removed 4 bases at V and 10 bases at J, leaving 7 bases unmatched. As DNA, the CDR3 is TGCAGCGTTGCGGGACAGGGAGGCGACCAGTACTTC. It is translated as CSVAGQGGDQYF.

The rearrangement links TRBV5-1 to TRBJ2-5; 9 bases fit TRBD1. Unmatched junction bases numbered 2, after V lost 4 bases and J lost 4 bases. This CDR3 is built from 13 residues. Germline lookup yields CDR1 SGHRS and CDR2 YFSETQ. The CDR3 sequence is CASSKDRGETQYF. The DNA for the CDR3 is TGCGCCAGCAGCAAGGACAGGGGAGAGACCCAGTACTTC. The full variable domain, its missing parts supplied by reference TRBV5-1 and TRBJ2-5, is KAGVTQTPRYLIKTRGQQVTLSCSPISGHRSVSWYQQTPGQGLQFLFEYFSETQRNKGNFPGRFSGRQFSNSRSEMNVSTLELGDSALYLCASSKDRGETQYFGPGTRLLVL.

This clonotype has just a few counts. The chain is built from TRBV15 and TRBJ2-5; 10 bases match TRBD2. Per germline, CDR1 LNHNV and CDR2 YYDKDF (reference sequence). Trimming removed 3 bases from V and 1 base from J; junction bases left unmatched: 2. The CDR3 covers 15 residues. The CDR3 sequence is CATSRASGGQETQYF. The CDR3 DNA is TGTGCCACCAGCAGGGCTAGCGGGGGCCAAGAGACCCAGTACTTC.

This clonotype was detected ten times or more. V and J are TRBV4-2 and TRBJ2-3, with D uncertain. Between the trimmed V and J ends, which lost 0 bases and 4 bases, there was a span of 5 bases. The CDR3 consists of 13 residues. Germline V gene data show CDR1 as LGHNA and CDR2 as YNFKEQ. The CDR3 sequence: CASSQDQADTQYF. CDR3 bases: TGTGCCAGCAGCCAAGATCAAGCAGATACGCAGTATTTT.